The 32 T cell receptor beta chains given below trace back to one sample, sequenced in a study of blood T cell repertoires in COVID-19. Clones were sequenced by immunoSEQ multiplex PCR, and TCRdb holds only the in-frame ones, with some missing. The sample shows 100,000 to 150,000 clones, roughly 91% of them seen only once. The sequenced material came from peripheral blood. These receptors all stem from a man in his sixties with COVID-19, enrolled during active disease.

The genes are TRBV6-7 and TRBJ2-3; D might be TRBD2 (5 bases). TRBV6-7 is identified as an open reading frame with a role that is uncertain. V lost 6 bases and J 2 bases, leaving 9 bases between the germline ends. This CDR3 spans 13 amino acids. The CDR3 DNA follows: TGTGCCAGCAGCGGGGTCCCCACAGATACGCAGTATTTT. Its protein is CASSGVPTDTQYF.

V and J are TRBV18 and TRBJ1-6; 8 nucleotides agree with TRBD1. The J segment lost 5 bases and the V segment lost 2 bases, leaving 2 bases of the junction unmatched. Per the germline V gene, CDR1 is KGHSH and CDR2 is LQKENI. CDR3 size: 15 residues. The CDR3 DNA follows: TGTGCCAGCTCACCAACGACAGGGGATAATTCACCCCTCCACTTT. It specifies CASSPTTGDNSPLHF. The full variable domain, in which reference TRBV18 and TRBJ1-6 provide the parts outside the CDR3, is NAGVMQNPRHLVRRRGQEARLRCSPMKGHSHVYWYRQLPEEGLKFMVYLQKENIIDESGMPKERFSAEFPKEGPSILRIQQVVRGDSAAYFCASSPTTGDNSPLHFGNGTRLTVT.

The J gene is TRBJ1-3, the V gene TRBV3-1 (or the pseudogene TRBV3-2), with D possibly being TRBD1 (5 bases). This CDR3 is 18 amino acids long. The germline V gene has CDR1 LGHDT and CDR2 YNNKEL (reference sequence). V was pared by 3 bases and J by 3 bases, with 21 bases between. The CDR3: CASSQEIPARTLGNTIYF. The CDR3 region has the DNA TGTGCCAGCAGCCAGGAAATCCCCGCTCGGACACTTGGAAACACCATATATTTT.

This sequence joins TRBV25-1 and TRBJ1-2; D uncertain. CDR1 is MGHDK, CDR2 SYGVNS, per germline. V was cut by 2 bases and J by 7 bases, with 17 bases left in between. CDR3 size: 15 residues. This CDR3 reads CASSELGGRESGYTF. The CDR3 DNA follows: TGTGCCAGCAGTGAACTAGGAGGAAGGGAGAGTGGCTACACCTTC.

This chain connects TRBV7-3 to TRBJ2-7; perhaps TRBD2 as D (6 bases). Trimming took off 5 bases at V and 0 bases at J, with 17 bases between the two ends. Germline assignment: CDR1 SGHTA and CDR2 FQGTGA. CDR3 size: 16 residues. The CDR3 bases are TGTGCCAGCAGCCCGGCAGCGGGCTATAGCTCCTACGAGCAGTACTTC. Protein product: CASSPAAGYSSYEQYF. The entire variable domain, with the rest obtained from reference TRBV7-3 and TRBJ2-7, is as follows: GAGVSQTPSNKVTEKGKYVELRCDPISGHTALYWYRQSLGQGPEFLIYFQGTGAADDSGLPNDRFFAVRPEGSVSTLKIQRTERGDSAVYLCASSPAAGYSSYEQYFGPGTRLTVT.

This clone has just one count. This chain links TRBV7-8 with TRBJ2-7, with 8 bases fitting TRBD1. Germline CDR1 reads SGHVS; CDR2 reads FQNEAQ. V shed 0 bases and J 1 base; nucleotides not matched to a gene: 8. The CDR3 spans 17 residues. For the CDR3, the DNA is TGTGCCAGCAGCTTAGCCCTACGGACAGGGAATTCCTACGAGCAGTACTTC. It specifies CASSLALRTGNSYEQYF.

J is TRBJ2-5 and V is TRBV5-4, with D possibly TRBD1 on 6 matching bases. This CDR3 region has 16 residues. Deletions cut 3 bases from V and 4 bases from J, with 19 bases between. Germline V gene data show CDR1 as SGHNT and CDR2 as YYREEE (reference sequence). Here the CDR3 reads CASSSLRTARVETQYF. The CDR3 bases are TGTGCCAGCAGCTCCCTTCGGACAGCCCGGGTAGAGACCCAGTACTTC.

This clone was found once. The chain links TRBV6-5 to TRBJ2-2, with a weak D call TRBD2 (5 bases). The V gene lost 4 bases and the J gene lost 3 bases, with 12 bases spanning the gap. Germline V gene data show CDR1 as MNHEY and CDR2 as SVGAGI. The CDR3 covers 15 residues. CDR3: CASSSPSRDTGELFF. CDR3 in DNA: TGTGCCAGCAGTTCCCCATCGCGGGACACCGGGGAGCTGTTTTTT.

The CDR3 bases are TGTGCCAGCAGCGTAGTTGGGCGGGGGGTCACAGATACGCAGTATTTT. Protein sequence: CASSVVGRGVTDTQYF. This chain connects TRBV9 to TRBJ2-3; 8 nucleotides match TRBD2. J lost 2 bases, V lost 0 bases, and 5 bases had no gene match. The CDR3 is 16 residues long. Germline assignment: CDR1 SGDLS and CDR2 YYNGEE.

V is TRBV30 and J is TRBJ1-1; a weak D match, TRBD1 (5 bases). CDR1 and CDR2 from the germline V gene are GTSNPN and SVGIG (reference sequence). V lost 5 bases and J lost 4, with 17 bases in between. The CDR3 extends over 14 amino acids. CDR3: CAWRYGGPGTEAFF. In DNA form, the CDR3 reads TGTGCCTGGCGTTACGGGGGACCGGGCACTGAAGCTTTCTTT.

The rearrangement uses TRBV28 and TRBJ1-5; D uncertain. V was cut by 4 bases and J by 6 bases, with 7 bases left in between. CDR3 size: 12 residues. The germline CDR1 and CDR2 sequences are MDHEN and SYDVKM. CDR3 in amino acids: CASSSPFQPQHF. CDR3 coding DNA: TGTGCCAGCAGTTCCCCGTTTCAGCCCCAGCATTTT.

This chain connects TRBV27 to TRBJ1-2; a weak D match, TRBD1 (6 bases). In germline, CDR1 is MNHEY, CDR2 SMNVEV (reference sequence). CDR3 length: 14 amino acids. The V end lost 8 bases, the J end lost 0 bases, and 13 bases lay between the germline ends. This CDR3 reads CASRSRDTNYGYTF. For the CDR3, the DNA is TGTGCCAGCCGGAGTCGGGACACTAACTATGGCTACACCTTC.

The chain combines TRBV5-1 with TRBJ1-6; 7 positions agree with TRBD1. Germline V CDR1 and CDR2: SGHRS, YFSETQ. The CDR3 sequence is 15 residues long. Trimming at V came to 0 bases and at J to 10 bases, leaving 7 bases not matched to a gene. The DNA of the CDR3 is TGCGCCAGCAGCTTGGGAGGCCAGGGGGGCTCACCCCTCCACTTT. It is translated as CASSLGGQGGSPLHF.

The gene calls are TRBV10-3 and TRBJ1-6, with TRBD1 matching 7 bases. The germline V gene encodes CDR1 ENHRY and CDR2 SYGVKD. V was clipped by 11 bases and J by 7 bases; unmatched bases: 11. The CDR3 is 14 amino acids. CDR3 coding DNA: TGTGCCGCAACCCCGGGACAGCAAAATTCACCCCTCCACTTT. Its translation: CAATPGQQNSPLHF.

The CDR3 DNA is TGTGCCAGTACTCCGGGACAGGGGATGGAGAACACTGAAGCTTTCTTT. Protein product: CASTPGQGMENTEAFF. The chain employs TRBV19 and TRBJ1-1, with 10 bases fitting TRBD1. Germline V gives CDR1 LNHDA, CDR2 SQIVND (reference sequence). The CDR3 loop spans 16 amino acids. V lost 7 bases to trimming and J lost 1 base; unmatched junction nucleotides: 9.

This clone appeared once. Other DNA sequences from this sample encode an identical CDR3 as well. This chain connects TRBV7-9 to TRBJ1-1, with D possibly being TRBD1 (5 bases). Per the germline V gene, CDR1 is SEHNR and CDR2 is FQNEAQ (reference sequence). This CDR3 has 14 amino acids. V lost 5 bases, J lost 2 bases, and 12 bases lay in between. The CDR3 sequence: CASSPRGGNTEAFF. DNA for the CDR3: TGTGCCAGCAGCCCCCGGGGGGGAAACACTGAAGCTTTCTTT.

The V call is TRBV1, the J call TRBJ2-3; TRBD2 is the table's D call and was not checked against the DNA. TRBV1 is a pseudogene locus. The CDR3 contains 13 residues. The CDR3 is CTSSLYGTDTQYF. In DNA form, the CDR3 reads TGCACCAGCAGCCTCTACGGCACAGATACGCAGTATTTT.

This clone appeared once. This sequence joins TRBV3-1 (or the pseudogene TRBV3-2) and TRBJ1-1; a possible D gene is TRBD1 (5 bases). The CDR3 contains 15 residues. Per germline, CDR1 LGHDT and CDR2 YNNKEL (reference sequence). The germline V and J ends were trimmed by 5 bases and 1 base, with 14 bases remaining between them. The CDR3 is CASSWRGLTNTEAFF. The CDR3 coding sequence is TGTGCCAGCAGCTGGAGGGGTTTAACGAACACTGAAGCTTTCTTT.

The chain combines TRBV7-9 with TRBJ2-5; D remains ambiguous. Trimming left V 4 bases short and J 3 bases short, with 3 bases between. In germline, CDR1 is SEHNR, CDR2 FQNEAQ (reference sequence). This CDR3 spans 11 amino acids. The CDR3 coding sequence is TGTGCCAGCAGCTCGGAAGAGACCCAGTACTTC. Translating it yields CASSSEETQYF. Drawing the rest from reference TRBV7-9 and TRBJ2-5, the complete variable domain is DTGVSQNPRHKITKRGQNVTFRCDPISEHNRLYWYRQTLGQGPEFLTYFQNEAQLEKSRLLSDRFSAERPKGSFSTLEIQRTEQGDSAMYLCASSSEETQYFGPGTRLLVL.

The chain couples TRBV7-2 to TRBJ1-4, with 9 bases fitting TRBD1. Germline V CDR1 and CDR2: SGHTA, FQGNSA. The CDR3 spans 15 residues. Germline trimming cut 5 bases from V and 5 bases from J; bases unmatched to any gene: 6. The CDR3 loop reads CASSPRQGGNEKLFF. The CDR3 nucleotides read TGTGCCAGCAGCCCTCGACAGGGGGGGAATGAAAAACTGTTTTTT.

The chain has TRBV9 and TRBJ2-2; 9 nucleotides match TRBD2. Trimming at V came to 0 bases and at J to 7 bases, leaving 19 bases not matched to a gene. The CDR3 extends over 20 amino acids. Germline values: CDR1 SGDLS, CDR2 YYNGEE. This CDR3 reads CASSVASIVSASGEGGELFF. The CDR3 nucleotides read TGTGCCAGCAGCGTAGCCTCAATTGTCTCGGCTAGCGGGGAGGGCGGGGAGCTGTTTTTT.

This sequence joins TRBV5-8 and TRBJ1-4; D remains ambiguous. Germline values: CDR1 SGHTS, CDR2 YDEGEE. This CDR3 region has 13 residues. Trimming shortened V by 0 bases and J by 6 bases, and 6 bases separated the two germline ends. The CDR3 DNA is TGTGCCAGCAGCTTGGCCCCTGATGAAAAACTGTTTTTT. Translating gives CASSLAPDEKLFF.

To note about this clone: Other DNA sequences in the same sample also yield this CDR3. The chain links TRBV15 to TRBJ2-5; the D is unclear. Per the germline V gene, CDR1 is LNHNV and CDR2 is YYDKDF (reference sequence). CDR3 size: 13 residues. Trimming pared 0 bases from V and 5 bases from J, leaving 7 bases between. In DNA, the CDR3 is TGTGCCACCAGCAGAGACCCCGGGGAGACCCAGTACTTC. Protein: CATSRDPGETQYF.

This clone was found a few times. Here the CDR3 DNA reads TGTGCCAACCCGATCGGACAGCTAGAAAAACTGTTTTTT. This sequence encodes CANPIGQLEKLFF. The J gene is TRBJ1-4, the V gene TRBV5-8, with D tentatively TRBD1 (6 bases). The CDR3 spans 13 residues. Germline V lookup: CDR1 SGHTS, CDR2 YDEGEE. The V end was cut by 9 bases, the J end by 8 bases, with 17 bases between. Full variable domain (remainder filled in from reference TRBV5-8 and TRBJ1-4): EAGVTQSPTHLIKTRGQQATLRCSPISGHTSVYWYQQALGLGLQFLLWYDEGEERNRGNFPPRFSGRQFPNYSSELNVNALELEDSALYLCANPIGQLEKLFFGSGTQLSVL.

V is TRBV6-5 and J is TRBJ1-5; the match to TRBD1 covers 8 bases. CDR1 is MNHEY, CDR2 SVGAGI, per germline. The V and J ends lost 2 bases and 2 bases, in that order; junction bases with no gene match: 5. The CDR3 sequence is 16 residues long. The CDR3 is CASSYDRGGRNQPQHF. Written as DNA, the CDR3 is TGTGCCAGCAGTTACGACAGGGGTGGACGCAATCAGCCCCAGCATTTT.

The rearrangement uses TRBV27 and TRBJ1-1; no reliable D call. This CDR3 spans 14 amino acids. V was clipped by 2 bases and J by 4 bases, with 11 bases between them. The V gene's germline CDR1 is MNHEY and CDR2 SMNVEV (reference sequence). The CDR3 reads CASSLDGVSTEAFF. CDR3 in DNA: TGTGCCAGCAGTTTAGACGGGGTTTCCACTGAAGCTTTCTTT.

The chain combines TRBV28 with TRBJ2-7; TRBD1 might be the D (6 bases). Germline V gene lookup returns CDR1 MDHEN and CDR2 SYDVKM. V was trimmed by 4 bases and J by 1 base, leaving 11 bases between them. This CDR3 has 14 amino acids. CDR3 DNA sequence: TGTGCCAGCAGTTCGCCGGACAGTTCCTACGAGCAGTACTTC. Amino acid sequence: CASSSPDSSYEQYF.

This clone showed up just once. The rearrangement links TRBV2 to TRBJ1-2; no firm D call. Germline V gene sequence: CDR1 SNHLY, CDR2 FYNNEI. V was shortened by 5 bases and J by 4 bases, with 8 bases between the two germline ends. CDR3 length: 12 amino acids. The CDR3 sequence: CASSRTFYGYTF. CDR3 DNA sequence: TGTGCCAGCAGTAGGACTTTCTATGGCTACACCTTC.

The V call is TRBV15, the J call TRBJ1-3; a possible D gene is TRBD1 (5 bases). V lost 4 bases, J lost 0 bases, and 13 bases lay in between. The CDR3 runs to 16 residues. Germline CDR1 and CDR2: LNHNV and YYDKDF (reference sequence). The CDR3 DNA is TGTGCCACCAGCATCAGGGACTCGTTCTCTGGAAACACCATATATTTT. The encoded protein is CATSIRDSFSGNTIYF.

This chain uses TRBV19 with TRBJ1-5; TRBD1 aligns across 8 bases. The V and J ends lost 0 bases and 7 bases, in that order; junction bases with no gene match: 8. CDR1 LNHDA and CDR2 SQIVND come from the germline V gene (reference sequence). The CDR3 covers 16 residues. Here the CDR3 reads CASSIDGQGSWQPQHF. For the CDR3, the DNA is TGTGCCAGTAGTATAGATGGACAGGGAAGTTGGCAGCCCCAGCATTTT.

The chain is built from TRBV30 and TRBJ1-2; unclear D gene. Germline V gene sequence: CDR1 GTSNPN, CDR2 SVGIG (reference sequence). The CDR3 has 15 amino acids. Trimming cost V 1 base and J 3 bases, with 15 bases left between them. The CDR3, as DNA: TGTGCCTGGAGTGGACATTCACCCCCCGACTATGGCTACACCTTC. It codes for CAWSGHSPPDYGYTF.

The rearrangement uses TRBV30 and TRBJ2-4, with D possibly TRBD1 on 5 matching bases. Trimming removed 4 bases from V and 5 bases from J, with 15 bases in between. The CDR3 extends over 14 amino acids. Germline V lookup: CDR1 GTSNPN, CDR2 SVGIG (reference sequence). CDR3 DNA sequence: TGTGCCTGGAAGGGGTCGGCAGGGCAAAACATTCAGTACTTC. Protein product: CAWKGSAGQNIQYF.